This T cell receptor beta chain was observed in a study of blood T cells in healthy people across ages. V lost 1 base, J lost 13 bases, and 4 bases stayed unmatched. This CDR3 has 12 residues. CDR1 SGHTA and CDR2 FQGNSA come from the germline V gene. Sample-barcoded 5' priming and a J-beta primer mix drove a second PCR of roughly 6 to 12 cycles. MiXCR, applied by TCRdb to the 5' RACE reads, yields one record per CDR3 protein. The sample yields 550,000 to 750,000 distinct CDR3 sequences, more than 20% seen once. Investigators took about 9.2 milliliters of peripheral blood from every donor. The J gene is TRBJ2-1, the V gene TRBV7-2; 7 nucleotides align to TRBD2. The sequence was obtained from an older man in good health. The specimen sequenced was blood. The CDR3, as DNA: TGTGCCAGCAGCTTAGGAGGCGGGAGCCAGTTCTTC. It codes for CASSLGGGSQFF.